The subject of this entry is one TCR beta chain. No antigen is known for it. The J segment lost 4 bases and the V segment lost 4 bases, leaving 13 bases of the junction unmatched. Germline V gene lookup returns CDR1 MNHEY and CDR2 SMNVEV (reference sequence). The CDR3 runs 16 residues. In the source study's methods: As immunoSEQ supplied junction-only sequences (without quality scores), filtering differed. The data were produced by immunoSEQ multiplex PCR, yet TCRdb's version contains in-frame clones alone and is incomplete. The V and J calls and clone size come from that table; D and trimming were worked out from the DNA. This sample has 1.5 million to 2.5 million clones; roughly 95% occur once, and the top ten carry roughly 1.2%. These data belong to a study of shared clonotypes between healthy human individuals. The study's findings and limits: Sequencing depth was expected to affect clonotype sharing among donors. Sampling covered blood only; tissue repertoires likely differ.

Naive CD8 isolation took CD45RO-negative cells positively selected for CCR7 and excluded terminally differentiated effector memory CD45RA+ cells. This receptor was identified in a man aged 18-30 years in good health. Material for sequencing was naive CD8+ T cells sorted from blood. The chain links TRBV27 to TRBJ2-7, with 7 bases matching TRBD2. In DNA form, the CDR3 reads TGTGCCAGCAGTTCAAGCGGGAATGAGGGCCTTTACGAGCAGTACTTC. This encodes CASSSSGNEGLYEQYF.